The T cell receptor (beta chain) described here comes from a study of cytomegalovirus exposure and HLA in healthy donors. Overall study results and limits: It was taken for granted in presence/absence analyses that sequencing depth across donors was roughly uniform.

The PCR was carried out with 60 Vbeta primers and 13 Jbeta primers. TCRdb's table, derived via immunoSEQ multiplex PCR, lists solely in-frame clones and lacks some. The profile shows approximately 140,000 clones, more than 60% of them singletons. As regards this clone: Its cognate antigen is unknown.

Germline CDR1 SGHTA, CDR2 FQGNSA. The germline V and J ends were trimmed by 3 bases and 4 bases, with 15 bases remaining between them. CDR3 length: 15 residues. The receptor's source is a middle-aged woman in good health and CMV-seronegative. The chain carries TRBV7-2 and TRBJ1-2; D perhaps matches TRBD1 (6 bases). Sample: PBMCs. The chain's CDR3 is CASSLGTPIGYGYTF. In DNA form, the CDR3 reads TGTGCCAGCAGCTTGGGGACACCGATCGGCTATGGCTACACCTTC.